This TCR beta chain was sequenced for a study of blood T cell repertoires in COVID-19 (dated by TCRdb to the early 2020s). Some background on the complete study: Samples from collaborators originated in the United States, Italy and Spain and spanned both the acute and convalescent phases of COVID-19. The material from the prospective study consisted of cDNA or gDNA derived from T cells, B-cell-depleted T cells, or PBMCs. Subjects who had been exposed to COVID-19, were actively infected with it, or had recovered from it provided the deeply sampled blood TCRbeta repertoires that made up the dataset. The repertoires were made available in a free public database intended to serve as a resource for research on the immune response to SARS-CoV-2. Samples were obtained from the ongoing ImmuneRACE study (first 160 participants) and from 1,254 subjects provided by 6 global collaborators. Sample metadata almost always included a de-identified subject ID, COVID-19 status, age in years and sex. Where available, HLA class I and class II types were obtained from metadata supplied by the sample provider rather than from assay-based typing. Paper-wide results and their limitations: The quantity of clinical and demographic metadata differed by source and by participant and was supplied without curation.

One collaborating source in Seattle enrolled patients while the patients were actively infected and followed the patients over time throughout the course of disease. Each collaborating institution followed its own protocols to collect whole blood in K2EDTA tubes. Collaborator samples were shipped for TCRbeta analysis as frozen whole blood, isolated PBMCs, or DNA extracted from either sample type. For this chain, trimming is 6 bases at the V end and 14 bases at the J end, and the number of junction bases without a gene match is 9. From the cysteine through the phenylalanine, the CDR3 covers 11 amino acids. Just the 33-base CDR3 DNA is kept, in frame starting at base 1. Via the germline V gene, CDR1 is SQVTM and CDR2 ANQGSEA. TCRbeta CDR3 regions were amplified from genomic DNA using the immunoSEQ Assay, a bias-controlled multiplex PCR. As for the original processing: Within the assay, amplification of reference gene primers was used to estimate how many nucleated cells each sample contained. To quantify the absolute abundance of each unique TCRbeta CDR3 rearrangement, sequence reads were collapsed and filtered. For each sample, productive Simpson clonality was calculated as the square root of Simpson's diversity index across productive rearrangements. TCRdb stores this immuneACCESS table with in-frame sequences only. Part of the clones is absent; in the studies checked, under half of the shortfall reflects unresolved V genes, and no reason is known for the rest. V and J calls and clone size are those listed in that table; D and trimming were worked out from the DNA. The sample contains about 220,000 clones, roughly 80% of them found a single time. The ten largest clones represent roughly 8.2% of the sample.

As for this clone: No cognate antigen has been identified for it. Base qualities are not at hand, and no much larger clone is one base apart.

The chain was built from TRBV29-1 and TRBJ2-2, with TRBD1 matching 7 junction bases. The TCR was taken from a woman older than 75 with COVID-19, enrolled during active disease. Source material: peripheral blood. At the DNA level, the sequence is TGCAGCGTAGGTGAATGGGACAGCCTGTTTTTT. This gives the protein CSVGEWDSLFF.